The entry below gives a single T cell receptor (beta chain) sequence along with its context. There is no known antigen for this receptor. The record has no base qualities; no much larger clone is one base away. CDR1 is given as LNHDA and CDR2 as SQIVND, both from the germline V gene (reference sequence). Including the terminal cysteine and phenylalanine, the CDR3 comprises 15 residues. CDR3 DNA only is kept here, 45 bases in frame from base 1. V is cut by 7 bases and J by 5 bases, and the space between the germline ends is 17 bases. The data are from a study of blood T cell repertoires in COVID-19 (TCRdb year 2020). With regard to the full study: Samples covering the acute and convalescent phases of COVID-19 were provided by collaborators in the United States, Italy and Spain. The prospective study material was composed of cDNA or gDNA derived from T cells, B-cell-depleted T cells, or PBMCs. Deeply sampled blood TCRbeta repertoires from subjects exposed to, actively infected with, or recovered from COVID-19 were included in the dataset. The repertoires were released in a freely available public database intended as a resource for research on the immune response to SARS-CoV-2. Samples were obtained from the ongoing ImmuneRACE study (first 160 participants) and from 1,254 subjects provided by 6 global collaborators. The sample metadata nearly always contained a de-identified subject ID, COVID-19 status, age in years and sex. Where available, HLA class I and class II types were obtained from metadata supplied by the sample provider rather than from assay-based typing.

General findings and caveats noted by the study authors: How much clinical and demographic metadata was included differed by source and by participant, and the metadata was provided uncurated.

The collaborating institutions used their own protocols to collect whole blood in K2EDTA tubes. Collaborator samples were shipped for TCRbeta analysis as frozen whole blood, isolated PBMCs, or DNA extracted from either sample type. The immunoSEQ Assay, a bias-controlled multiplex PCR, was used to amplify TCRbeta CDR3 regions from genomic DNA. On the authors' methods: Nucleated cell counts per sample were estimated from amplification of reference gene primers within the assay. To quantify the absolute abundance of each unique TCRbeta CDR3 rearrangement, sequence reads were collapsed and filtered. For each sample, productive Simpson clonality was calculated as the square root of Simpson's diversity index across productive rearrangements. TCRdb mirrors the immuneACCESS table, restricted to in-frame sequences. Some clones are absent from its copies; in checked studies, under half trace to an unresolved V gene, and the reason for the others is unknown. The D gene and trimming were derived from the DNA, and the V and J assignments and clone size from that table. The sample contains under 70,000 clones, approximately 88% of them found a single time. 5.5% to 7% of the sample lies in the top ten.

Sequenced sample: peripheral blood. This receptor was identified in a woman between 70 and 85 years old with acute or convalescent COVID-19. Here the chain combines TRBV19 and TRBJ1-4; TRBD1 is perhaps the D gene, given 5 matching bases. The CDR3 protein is CASNPGGKGNEKLFF. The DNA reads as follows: TGTGCCAGTAACCCGGGGGGGAAGGGGAATGAAAAACTGTTTTTT.